These 22 T cell receptor beta chains originate from one sample sequenced in a study of cytomegalovirus exposure and HLA in healthy donors. Both 60 Vbeta primers and 13 Jbeta primers went into the PCR. Produced via immunoSEQ multiplex PCR; TCRdb's table is partial and in-frame only. The top ten hold 1.7% of the sample, which has roughly 230,000 clones, around nine tenths seen once. Source material: PBMCs. The receptors shown here come from a girl aged 2-10 years in good health and CMV-seronegative.

The chain employs TRBV7-2 and TRBJ2-1; 10 nucleotides agree with TRBD2. With 5 bases clipped from V and 6 bases from J, the junction kept 16 bases outside the gene matches. The V gene's germline CDR1 is SGHTA and CDR2 FQGNSA. The CDR3 is 18 residues long. CDR3 sequence reads: CASSPSIGGAGGTNEQFF. CDR3 bases: TGTGCCAGCAGCCCTTCGATTGGGGGAGCGGGAGGGACCAATGAGCAGTTCTTC.

This chain connects TRBV18 to TRBJ1-2; TRBD1 aligns across 10 bases. This CDR3 contains 16 residues. The germline CDR1 and CDR2 sequences are KGHSH and LQKENI. With 4 bases clipped from V and 0 bases from J, the junction kept 5 bases outside the gene matches. This chain's CDR3 is CASSQDRGRTNYGYTF. The DNA of the CDR3 is TGTGCCAGCTCACAAGACAGGGGGCGAACTAACTATGGCTACACCTTC.

The rearrangement links TRBV5-4 to TRBJ2-2, with 10 bases aligning to TRBD2. The germline gives CDR1 SGHNT, CDR2 YYREEE (reference sequence). Trimming cost V 4 bases and J 8 bases; bases outside gene matches: 11. The CDR3 spans 16 residues. This CDR3 reads CASSPRTSGDKGELFF. The CDR3 nucleotides read TGTGCCAGCAGCCCCAGGACTAGCGGCGACAAAGGGGAGCTGTTTTTT.

The rearrangement links TRBV7-2 to TRBJ1-2, with D maybe TRBD1 (6 bases). CDR3 size: 15 residues. In germline, CDR1 is SGHTA, CDR2 FQGNSA. With 5 bases removed from V and 4 bases from J, the gap between germline ends came to 17 bases. The CDR3: CASSENMAGVYGYTF. CDR3 nucleotides: TGTGCCAGCAGCGAAAATATGGCAGGGGTCTATGGCTACACCTTC. The complete variable domain, with remaining parts taken from reference TRBV7-2 and TRBJ1-2, reads GAGVSQSPSNKVTEKGKDVELRCDPISGHTALYWYRQSLGQGLEFLIYFQGNSAPDKSGLPSDRFSAERTGGSVSTLTIQRTQQEDSAVYLCASSENMAGVYGYTFGSGTRLTVV.

This chain links TRBV7-8 with TRBJ1-1; D is unclear. The germline V gene has CDR1 SGHVS and CDR2 FQNEAQ. V lost 5 bases and J 1 base, leaving 8 bases between the germline ends. The CDR3 is made up of 13 amino acids. This CDR3 is CASSANRNTEAFF. The CDR3 DNA follows: TGTGCCAGCAGCGCCAACAGGAACACTGAAGCTTTCTTT.

This chain links TRBV11-2 with TRBJ2-7, with D maybe TRBD1 (5 bases). The CDR3 length is 13 residues. V was trimmed by 4 bases and J by 6 bases, leaving 13 bases between them. CDR1 is SGHAT and CDR2 is FQNNGV in the germline V gene. DNA of the CDR3: TGTGCCAGCAGCTCCTACCTAGGGGTCGAGCAGTACTTC. Its protein is CASSSYLGVEQYF. The whole variable domain, filled in from reference TRBV11-2 and TRBJ2-7, reads EAGVAQSPRYKIIEKRQSVAFWCNPISGHATLYWYQQILGQGPKLLIQFQNNGVVDDSQLPKDRFSAERLKGVDSTLKIQPAKLEDSAVYLCASSSYLGVEQYFGPGTRLTVT.

The chain uses TRBV7-6 and TRBJ2-7, with D possibly TRBD2 on 5 matching bases. CDR1 SGHVS and CDR2 FNYEAQ come from the germline V gene. This CDR3 spans 16 amino acids. Trimming took 2 bases from V and 2 from J, leaving 16 bases between them. In DNA, the CDR3 is TGTGCCAGCAGCTTACGGGGTGGGAGTTCAACCTACGAGCAGTACTTC. This gives the protein CASSLRGGSSTYEQYF.

The gene calls are TRBV18 and TRBJ2-1; TRBD2 aligns across 12 bases. V shed 0 bases, J shed 6 bases, and the junction held 3 bases outside the gene matches. Germline V gene sequence: CDR1 KGHSH, CDR2 LQKENI. The CDR3 runs 16 residues. The CDR3 sequence: CASSPPLAGGGNEQFF. The CDR3 DNA is TGTGCCAGCTCACCACCGCTAGCGGGAGGGGGCAATGAGCAGTTCTTC.

In DNA form, the CDR3 reads TGTGCCAGCAGCGCCCGACTAGCGGGAAGTTCCTACGAGCAGTACTTC. Its protein is CASSARLAGSSYEQYF. The chain combines TRBV11-2 with TRBJ2-7; 11 nucleotides line up with TRBD2. The junction had 7 bases not matched to a gene; V was cut back by 5 bases and J by 1 base. This CDR3 has 16 residues. Germline CDR1 is SGHAT and CDR2 is FQNNGV.

The chain is built from TRBV25-1 and TRBJ2-7; 9 nucleotides align to TRBD1. Germline V gene sequence: CDR1 MGHDK, CDR2 SYGVNS. V lost 4 bases and J lost 7; bases outside the gene matches: 5. This CDR3 is 13 amino acids long. This chain's CDR3 is CASSVYRGLEQYF. The CDR3 DNA is TGTGCCAGCAGTGTTTACAGGGGGCTTGAGCAGTACTTC.

The chain employs TRBV30 and TRBJ2-7, with 12 bases fitting TRBD1. The V segment lost 2 bases and the J segment 6 bases; nucleotides outside the gene matches: 8. Per the germline V gene, CDR1 is GTSNPN and CDR2 is SVGIG (reference sequence). The CDR3 totals 15 residues. For the CDR3, the DNA is TGTGCCTGGAGTCAGGGGGGGACAGGGGGCTCCGAGCAGTACTTC. This codes for CAWSQGGTGGSEQYF.

The chain employs TRBV10-3 and TRBJ2-1; TRBD1 aligns across 10 bases. V was pared by 6 bases and J by 9 bases, with 8 bases of the junction left unmatched. Germline V gene sequence: CDR1 ENHRY, CDR2 SYGVKD. This CDR3 is 14 amino acids long. CDR3 sequence: CAIRTPGTGVEQFF. For the CDR3, the DNA is TGTGCCATCAGGACCCCGGGGACAGGGGTTGAGCAGTTCTTC.

The genes are TRBV10-3 and TRBJ2-7, with 12 bases aligning to TRBD1. This CDR3 region has 14 residues. The V gene end was trimmed by 6 bases and the J gene end by 3 bases; junction bases not matched to a gene: 3. Germline loops: CDR1 ENHRY, CDR2 SYGVKD. The CDR3 sequence is CAISGTGGSYEQYF. The DNA for the CDR3 is TGTGCCATCAGCGGGACAGGGGGCAGCTACGAGCAGTACTTC.

This sequence joins TRBV28 and TRBJ1-1, with 9 bases that match TRBD1. Germline assignment: CDR1 MDHEN and CDR2 SYDVKM. CDR3 length: 17 amino acids. J lost 8 bases, V lost 6 bases, and 19 bases had no gene match. The chain's CDR3 is CASSSSPPTQGAREAFF. As DNA, the CDR3 is TGTGCCAGCAGCTCATCCCCACCAACACAGGGGGCTAGGGAAGCTTTCTTT.

The chain recombines TRBV2 with TRBJ1-3; D gene uncertain. Germline CDR1 SNHLY, CDR2 FYNNEI. Trimming removed 7 bases from V and 0 bases from J, with 10 bases in between. The CDR3 has 14 residues. CDR3 DNA sequence: TGTGCCAGCAATGCGAGAATCTCTGGAAACACCATATATTTT. This codes for CASNARISGNTIYF.

The rearrangement uses TRBV6-5 and TRBJ2-1; TRBD2 agrees at 13 bases. CDR3 length: 15 residues. Unmatched junction bases numbered 2, after V lost 6 bases and J lost 3 bases. Germline CDR1 reads MNHEY; CDR2 reads SVGAGI. This chain's CDR3 is CASSRTSGSYNEQFF. The CDR3 DNA sequence: TGTGCCAGCAGCCGGACTAGCGGGAGCTACAATGAGCAGTTCTTC.

The V and J genes are TRBV5-6 and TRBJ1-2; 7 nucleotides align to TRBD1. Losses at the gene ends were 3 bases for V and 2 bases for J; bases not matched to a gene: 10. The CDR3 extends over 16 amino acids. The germline V gene has CDR1 SGHDT and CDR2 YYEEEE. The CDR3 coding sequence is TGTGCCAGCAGCTCCACGATGATACAGGGGAACTATGGCTACACCTTC. Translated: CASSSTMIQGNYGYTF.

V is TRBV28 and J is TRBJ1-1, with 7 nucleotides matching TRBD1. V shed 2 bases and J 10 bases; nucleotides not matched to a gene: 7. Germline V gene lookup returns CDR1 MDHEN and CDR2 SYDVKM. There are 13 residues in the CDR3. The CDR3 nucleotides are TGTGCCAGCAGTTTAGGCGGACAGGTTCGAGCTTTCTTT. It encodes CASSLGGQVRAFF.

The chain combines TRBV7-3 with TRBJ2-3, with a weak D call TRBD2 (5 bases). Looked up from germline, CDR1 is SGHTA and CDR2 is FQGTGA. This CDR3 comprises 13 residues. Trimming stripped 5 bases from V and 6 bases from J, with 12 bases between. The CDR3 sequence: CASSKWTGDTQYF. The CDR3 region has the DNA TGTGCCAGCAGCAAATGGACGGGGGATACGCAGTATTTT.

This clone occurred once. This chain joins TRBV5-5 and TRBJ2-7, with 9 bases aligning to TRBD2. The CDR3 runs 15 residues. Germline trimming cut 2 bases from V and 1 base from J; bases unmatched to any gene: 4. Germline loops: CDR1 SGHKS, CDR2 YYEKEE (reference sequence). The chain's CDR3 is CASSFGAGGSYEQYF. CDR3 nucleotide sequence: TGTGCCAGCAGCTTCGGAGCGGGGGGTTCCTACGAGCAGTACTTC.

The V and J genes are TRBV15 and TRBJ2-7; 7 bases are a match to TRBD2. The CDR3 consists of 13 residues. The V segment lost 8 bases and the J segment 4 bases; nucleotides outside the gene matches: 8. CDR1 is LNHNV and CDR2 is YYDKDF in the germline V gene (reference sequence). The CDR3 reads CATGRLAPYEQYF. CDR3 nucleotides: TGTGCCACCGGAAGACTAGCCCCTTACGAGCAGTACTTC.

CDR3 sequence (DNA): TGTGCCAGCAGCTTGGCCAATGACCGGGACAGGGGTTACAATGAGCAGTTCTTC. This gives the protein CASSLANDRDRGYNEQFF. The chain carries TRBV5-6 and TRBJ2-1, with 10 bases that match TRBD1. Germline V gene sequence: CDR1 SGHDT, CDR2 YYEEEE. This CDR3 comprises 18 residues. The trim removed 0 bases at V and 4 bases at J, leaving 10 bases unmatched.